Following are 10 T cell receptor beta chains from one sample sequenced in a study of shared clonotypes between healthy human individuals. Clones were sequenced by immunoSEQ multiplex PCR, and TCRdb holds only the in-frame ones, with some missing. The top ten clones hold 1% to 1.5% of a sample with over 1.4 million clones, around 97% of them seen once. Sample: naive CD4+ T cells sorted from blood. Subset of the sample: CD45RA+ positively selected. These receptors all come from a man aged 25 to 45 in good health.

The chain links TRBV7-2 to TRBJ2-3, with 8 bases matching TRBD2. The V and J ends lost 7 bases and 2 bases, in that order; junction bases with no gene match: 8. Germline CDR1 SGHTA, CDR2 FQGNSA. CDR3 size: 15 residues. This chain's CDR3 is CASTLAGSPTDTQYF. Here the CDR3 DNA reads TGTGCCAGCACATTAGCGGGATCTCCCACAGATACGCAGTATTTT.

The chain uses TRBV19 and TRBJ1-5; no reliable D call. Germline CDR1 and CDR2: LNHDA and SQIVND (reference sequence). This CDR3 has 18 amino acids. V gave up 0 bases and J gave up 0 bases, with 15 bases separating them. CDR3 sequence reads: CASSIDLPSVDSNQPQHF. The CDR3 coding sequence is TGTGCCAGTAGTATAGACCTCCCGAGCGTCGATAGCAATCAGCCCCAGCATTTT. The complete variable domain, with remaining parts taken from reference TRBV19 and TRBJ1-5, reads DGGITQSPKYLFRKEGQNVTLSCEQNLNHDAMYWYRQDPGQGLRLIYYSQIVNDFQKGDIAEGYSVSREKKESFPLTVTSAQKNPTAFYLCASSIDLPSVDSNQPQHFGDGTRLSIL.

CDR3 sequence (DNA): TGTGCCAGCAGTCCGAAGGGGGTCCCTGGGGCCAACGTCCTGACTTTC. Amino acid sequence: CASSPKGVPGANVLTF. The rearrangement links TRBV5-4 to TRBJ2-6, with D perhaps matching TRBD1 (6 bases). CDR3 size: 16 residues. Trimming removed 5 bases from V and 2 bases from J, with 14 bases in between. In germline, CDR1 is SGHNT, CDR2 YYREEE (reference sequence).

V and J are TRBV9 and TRBJ2-2, with no clear D. This CDR3 is 13 amino acids long. Per the germline V gene, CDR1 is SGDLS and CDR2 is YYNGEE. V shed 5 bases and J shed 6 bases, with 11 bases lying between them. CDR3 DNA sequence: TGTGCCAGCAGTTCTAGGGCAGCCGGGGAGCTGTTTTTT. The encoded protein is CASSSRAAGELFF.

This clone appeared a single time. The chain couples TRBV28 to TRBJ2-3, with D hard to call. The germline V gene has CDR1 MDHEN and CDR2 SYDVKM. The CDR3 has 12 amino acids. The ends were cut back, 8 bases at V and 6 bases at J, with 12 bases in the middle. DNA of the CDR3: TGTGCCAGCGGCACCCACGGGGATACGCAGTATTTT. It yields the protein CASGTHGDTQYF.

V gene TRBV28 combines with J gene TRBJ2-1; D might be TRBD1 (5 bases). CDR1 and CDR2 (germline): MDHEN, SYDVKM. V lost 2 bases and J lost 12, with 11 bases in between. This CDR3 has 12 residues. CDR3: CASSLQGSWQFF. DNA of the CDR3: TGTGCCAGCAGTTTACAGGGAAGTTGGCAGTTCTTC.

This chain uses TRBV29-1 with TRBJ2-3; 9 bases agree with TRBD1. J gave up 3 bases and V 6 bases, and 4 bases lay outside the gene matches. Germline V gene data show CDR1 as SQVTM and CDR2 as ANQGSEA. The CDR3 consists of 13 residues. CDR3 DNA sequence: TGCAGCGTGCACGGGACAGGGACAGATACGCAGTATTTT. Its protein is CSVHGTGTDTQYF.

In DNA form, the CDR3 reads TGTGCCAGCAGCGCGAGACTAGGTATGCCAGATACGCAGTATTTT. Amino acid sequence: CASSARLGMPDTQYF. The chain carries TRBV9 and TRBJ2-3, with a possible D match to TRBD2 (6 bases). This CDR3 is 15 amino acids long. Deletions cut 3 bases from V and 4 bases from J, with 15 bases between. CDR1 and CDR2 from the germline V gene are SGDLS and YYNGEE.

Of note for this clone: This specimen includes other DNA sequences encoding the same CDR3. The chain uses TRBV19 and TRBJ1-2; no clear D gene. CDR1 is LNHDA and CDR2 is SQIVND in the germline V gene (reference sequence). The length of the CDR3 is 13 residues. V lost 3 bases to trimming and J lost 2 bases, with 7 bases between them. The CDR3 is CASSIRRNYGYTF. DNA for the CDR3: TGTGCCAGTAGTATCAGAAGGAACTATGGCTACACCTTC.

The count of this clone is one. The chain couples TRBV7-9 to TRBJ2-1, with D possibly matching TRBD2 (5 bases). The CDR3 has 15 amino acids. Between the trimmed V and J ends, which lost 0 bases and 8 bases, there was a span of 14 bases. Per germline, CDR1 SEHNR and CDR2 FQNEAQ (reference sequence). The CDR3 sequence is CASSLAGDEEDEQFF. The DNA for the CDR3 is TGTGCCAGCAGCTTAGCGGGAGACGAGGAGGATGAGCAGTTCTTC.